One and the same sample provided the 5 T cell receptor beta chains below, sequenced in a study of cytomegalovirus exposure and HLA in healthy donors. Some clones are missing from TCRdb's copy, which holds only in-frame ones; the method was immunoSEQ multiplex PCR. The sample records 150,000 to 200,000 clones, about 90% being singletons. The source material was PBMCs. These receptors originate from a woman under 30 in good health and CMV-seropositive.

The chain couples TRBV29-1 to TRBJ1-1, with D perhaps TRBD1 (5 bases). The germline V and J ends were trimmed by 2 bases and 1 base, with 8 bases remaining between them. This CDR3 region has 13 residues. Germline V gene data show CDR1 as SQVTM and CDR2 as ANQGSEA. CDR3 amino acids: CSVERQPNTEAFF. The CDR3 DNA reads TGCAGCGTTGAACGACAGCCGAACACTGAAGCTTTCTTT.

The V and J genes are TRBV29-1 and TRBJ2-7, with TRBD2 matching over 12 bases. The V and J ends lost 6 bases and 12 bases, in that order; junction bases with no gene match: 21. The CDR3 is 16 amino acids. Germline assignment: CDR1 SQVTM and CDR2 ANQGSEA. The CDR3 loop is CSVWTGTLAGGIKLYF. The CDR3 bases are TGCAGCGTCTGGACAGGGACTCTAGCGGGAGGGATCAAATTGTACTTC.

The chain employs TRBV7-3 and TRBJ2-1; TRBD2 matches 9 bases. V was clipped by 6 bases and J by 10 bases; unmatched bases: 10. Per the germline V gene, CDR1 is SGHTA and CDR2 is FQGTGA. The CDR3 is 14 amino acids. The CDR3 loop reads CASSQAGGLGEQFF. The DNA for the CDR3 is TGTGCCAGCAGTCAAGCGGGAGGCTTGGGGGAGCAGTTCTTC. The entire variable domain, with the rest obtained from reference TRBV7-3 and TRBJ2-1, is as follows: GAGVSQTPSNKVTEKGKYVELRCDPISGHTALYWYRQSLGQGPEFLIYFQGTGAADDSGLPNDRFFAVRPEGSVSTLKIQRTERGDSAVYLCASSQAGGLGEQFFGPGTRLTVL.

A few counts support this clone. The same CDR3 can be traced to other DNA sequences in this sample. V usage is TRBV5-1 and J usage is TRBJ1-2; 10 bases line up with TRBD1. Trimming at V came to 0 bases and at J to 5 bases, leaving 1 base not matched to a gene. This CDR3 region has 14 residues. Germline assignment: CDR1 SGHRS and CDR2 YFSETQ. The CDR3 DNA reads TGCGCCAGCAGCTTGGAGGGACAGGGGTATGGCTACACCTTC. As protein: CASSLEGQGYGYTF.

This chain connects TRBV7-2 to TRBJ2-7; possible D gene TRBD1, 6 bases. CDR3 length equals 14 residues. Looked up from germline, CDR1 is SGHTA and CDR2 is FQGNSA. Trimming shortened V by 2 bases and J by 4 bases, and 12 bases separated the two germline ends. CDR3 in amino acids: CASSLTNREYEQYF. Written as DNA, the CDR3 is TGTGCCAGCAGCTTAACCAACAGGGAGTACGAGCAGTACTTC. Variable domain in full (rest from reference TRBV7-2 and TRBJ2-7): GAGVSQSPSNKVTEKGKDVELRCDPISGHTALYWYRQSLGQGLEFLIYFQGNSAPDKSGLPSDRFSAERTGGSVSTLTIQRTQQEDSAVYLCASSLTNREYEQYFGPGTRLTVT.